Given below is one T cell receptor beta chain in context. Its antigen is unknown. Being one base from a much bigger clone, this may be a read error. Losses at the gene ends were 6 bases for V and 8 bases for J; bases not matched to a gene: 12. Germline CDR1 is SNHLY and CDR2 is FYNNEI. The CDR3 is made up of 15 amino acids. This sample was included in a study of CD8+CD57+ T cells in acquired aplastic anemia. Study-wide context: Each DNA sample taken from sorted CD4+ and CD8+ cells came to 3 to 4 ug on average. CD4+ reads averaged about 9.9 million in healthy donors. Findings and caveats of the study: Any difference that existed in CD8+ Simpson's diversity between patients and controls was not significant.

TCR beta VDJ combinations and CDR3 sequences were profiled from genomic DNA. TCRdb redid the calling of the reads with MiXCR, one entry per CDR3 protein. The sample holds about 110,000 distinct CDR3 sequences, about half seen once. The sequenced sample was sorted CD4+, CD8+, or CD8+CD57+ T cells (not recorded which) from PBMCs. This clonotype was sampled from a human donor in good health, serving as a control. The chain is built from TRBV2 and TRBJ2-1; 8 nucleotides line up with TRBD1. CDR3 residues: CASRWQGALYDEQFF. DNA of the CDR3: TGTGCCAGCAGGTGGCAGGGGGCGCTTTACGATGAGCAGTTCTTC.